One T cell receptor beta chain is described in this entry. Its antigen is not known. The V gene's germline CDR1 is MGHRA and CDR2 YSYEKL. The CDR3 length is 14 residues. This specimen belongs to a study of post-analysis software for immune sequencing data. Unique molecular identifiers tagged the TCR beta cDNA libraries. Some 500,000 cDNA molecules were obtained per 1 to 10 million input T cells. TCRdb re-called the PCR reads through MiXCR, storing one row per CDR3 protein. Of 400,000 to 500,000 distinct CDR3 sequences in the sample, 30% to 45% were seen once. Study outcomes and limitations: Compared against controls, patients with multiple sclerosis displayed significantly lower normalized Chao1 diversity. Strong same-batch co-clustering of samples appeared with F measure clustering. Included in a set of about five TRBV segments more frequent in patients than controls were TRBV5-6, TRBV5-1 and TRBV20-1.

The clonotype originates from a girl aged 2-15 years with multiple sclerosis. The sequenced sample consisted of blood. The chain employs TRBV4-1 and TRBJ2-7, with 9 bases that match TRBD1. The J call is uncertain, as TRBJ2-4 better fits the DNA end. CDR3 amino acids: CASSRGQGENIQYF. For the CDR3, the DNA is TGCGCCAGCAGCCGGGGACAGGGTGAAAACATTCAGTACTTC.